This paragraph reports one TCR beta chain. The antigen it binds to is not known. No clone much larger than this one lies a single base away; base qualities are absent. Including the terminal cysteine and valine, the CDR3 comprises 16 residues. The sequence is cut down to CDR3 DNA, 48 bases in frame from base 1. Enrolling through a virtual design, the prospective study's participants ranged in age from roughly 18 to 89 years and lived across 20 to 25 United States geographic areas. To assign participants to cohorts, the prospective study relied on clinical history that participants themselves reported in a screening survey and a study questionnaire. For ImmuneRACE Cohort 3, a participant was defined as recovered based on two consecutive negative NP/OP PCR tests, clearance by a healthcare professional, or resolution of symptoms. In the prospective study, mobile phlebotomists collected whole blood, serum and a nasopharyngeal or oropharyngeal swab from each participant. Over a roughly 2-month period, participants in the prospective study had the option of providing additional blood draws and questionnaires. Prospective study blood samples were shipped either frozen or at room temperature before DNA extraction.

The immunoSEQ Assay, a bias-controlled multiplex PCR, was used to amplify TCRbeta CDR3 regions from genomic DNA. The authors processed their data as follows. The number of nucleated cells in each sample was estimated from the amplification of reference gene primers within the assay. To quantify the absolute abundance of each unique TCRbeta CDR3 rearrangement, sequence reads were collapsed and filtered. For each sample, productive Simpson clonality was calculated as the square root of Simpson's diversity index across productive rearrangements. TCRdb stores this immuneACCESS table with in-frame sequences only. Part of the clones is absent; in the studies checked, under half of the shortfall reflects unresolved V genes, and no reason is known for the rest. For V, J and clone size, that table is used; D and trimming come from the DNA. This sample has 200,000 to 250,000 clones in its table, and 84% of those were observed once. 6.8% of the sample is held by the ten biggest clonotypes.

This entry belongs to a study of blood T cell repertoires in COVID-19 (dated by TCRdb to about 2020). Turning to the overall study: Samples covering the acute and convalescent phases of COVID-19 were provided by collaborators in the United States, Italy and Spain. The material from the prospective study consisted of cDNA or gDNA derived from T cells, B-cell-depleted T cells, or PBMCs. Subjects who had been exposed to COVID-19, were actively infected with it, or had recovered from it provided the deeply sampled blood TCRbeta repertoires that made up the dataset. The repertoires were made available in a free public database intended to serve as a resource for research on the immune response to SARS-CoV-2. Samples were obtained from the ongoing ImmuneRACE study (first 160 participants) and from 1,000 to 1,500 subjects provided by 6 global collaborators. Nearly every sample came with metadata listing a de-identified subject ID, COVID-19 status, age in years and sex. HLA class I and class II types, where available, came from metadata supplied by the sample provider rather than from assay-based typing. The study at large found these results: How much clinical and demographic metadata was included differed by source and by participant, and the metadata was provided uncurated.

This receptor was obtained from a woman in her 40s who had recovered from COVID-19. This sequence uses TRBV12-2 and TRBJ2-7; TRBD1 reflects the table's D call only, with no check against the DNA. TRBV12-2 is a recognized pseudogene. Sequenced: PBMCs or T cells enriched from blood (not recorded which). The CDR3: CASRLGVPGHPYEQYV. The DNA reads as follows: TGTGCAAGTCGCTTAGGGGTGCCAGGACACCCTTACGAGCAGTACGTC.